This T cell receptor beta chain is from a study of blood T cell repertoires in COVID-19. Libraries were prepared by immunoSEQ multiplex PCR; TCRdb keeps only in-frame clonotypes and omits some of them. The sample lists about 270,000 clones; 82% were seen once. Looked up from germline, CDR1 is MDHEN and CDR2 is SYDVKM. V shed 5 bases, J shed 4 bases, and the junction held 6 bases outside the gene matches. The CDR3 is 14 residues long. The receptor's source is a woman between 18 and 29 years old with acute or convalescent COVID-19. The chain recombines TRBV28 with TRBJ2-7; TRBD1 matches at 9 bases. The sequencing sample was made of peripheral blood. CDR3 sequence (DNA): TGTGCCAGCAGTCCAACCGGGACAGGGTACGAGCAGTACTTC. Its protein is CASSPTGTGYEQYF.